What follows describes a single TCR beta chain. What it binds is not known. Trimming took 4 bases from V and 3 from J; bases not matched to a gene: 6. This CDR3 contains 15 residues. Germline lookup yields CDR1 MNHEY and CDR2 SMNVEV (reference sequence). As defined, naive CD8 cells were CD45RO-negative and positively selected for CCR7, with terminally differentiated effector memory CD45RA+ cells excluded. The data originate from a study of shared clonotypes between healthy human individuals. Study observations and caveats: Incompleteness in sorted-subset sequencing, despite large depth, was shown by rarefaction. Clonotypes that were shared across a few donors made up 4.5% to 5% of naive CD4 clonotypes.

The authors ran the assay at deep level. Original processing methods: Owing to the provision of junction-only sequences devoid of quality scores by immunoSEQ, filtering differed. Some clones are missing from TCRdb's copy, which holds only in-frame ones; the method was immunoSEQ multiplex PCR. V and J calls and clone size are as listed in that table; D and trimming were resolved from the DNA. The table includes approximately 810,000 clones, about 91% detected once. Specimen: naive CD8+ T cells sorted from blood. This clonotype was sampled from a man aged 25-45 years in good health. The J gene is TRBJ2-7, the V gene TRBV27; 10 nucleotides line up with TRBD2. Here the CDR3 DNA reads TGTGCCAGCAGTTCTCAGCGGGAGGGCCTCTACGAGCAGTACTTC. Translation: CASSSQREGLYEQYF.